The 14 T cell receptor beta chains listed next were all sequenced from one sample in a study of blood T cell repertoires in COVID-19. Using immunoSEQ multiplex PCR, the repertoire was profiled, and TCRdb retains in-frame clones only, with some absent. The sample includes 250,000 or so clones, 70% to 85% seen only once; the top ten take approximately 2.3%. Sequencing used peripheral blood. Source of these receptors: a middle-aged man who had recovered from COVID-19.

As to this clone: Other DNA sequences in the same sample also yield this CDR3. The V call is TRBV2, the J call TRBJ2-7, with 11 bases lining up with TRBD2. CDR3 length: 14 residues. V lost 8 bases to trimming and J lost 3 bases; unmatched junction nucleotides: 6. Germline CDR1 reads SNHLY; CDR2 reads FYNNEI. The CDR3 protein is CASRLLAGVYEQYF. The CDR3, as DNA: TGTGCCAGCCGATTACTAGCGGGAGTCTACGAGCAGTACTTC.

The rearrangement uses TRBV19 and TRBJ2-1, with 7 bases matching TRBD1. The CDR3 contains 15 residues. Germline assignment: CDR1 LNHDA and CDR2 SQIVND (reference sequence). V was pared by 7 bases and J by 1 base, with 7 bases of the junction left unmatched. The CDR3: CASNTGDGSYNEQFF. Here the CDR3 DNA reads TGTGCCAGTAACACAGGGGACGGGTCCTACAATGAGCAGTTCTTC.

J is TRBJ1-4 and V is TRBV28; D ambiguous. Germline CDR1 is MDHEN and CDR2 is SYDVKM. The CDR3 sequence is 13 residues long. V was cut by 6 bases and J by 3 bases, with 8 bases left in between. The CDR3 coding sequence is TGTGCCAGCAGACCCTCAGCTAATGAAAAACTGTTTTTT. It is translated as CASRPSANEKLFF.

DNA for the CDR3: TGCGCCAGCAGCCCACAATTGAACACTGAAGCTTTCTTT. Translating it yields CASSPQLNTEAFF. The chain links TRBV4-1 to TRBJ1-1, with D uncertain. The CDR3 is 13 amino acids. The germline CDR1 and CDR2 sequences are MGHRA and YSYEKL. The V end lost 4 bases, the J end lost 0 bases, and 6 bases lay between the germline ends.

This clone was recorded only once. The V call is TRBV6-2 or TRBV6-3, the J call TRBJ2-1; possible D gene TRBD2, 5 bases. The CDR3 runs 13 residues. Germline-derived CDR1 and CDR2 are MNHEY and SVGEGT. Trimming left V 6 bases short and J 3 bases short, with 9 bases between. The CDR3 nucleotides read TGTGCCAGCAGCCGGACTTTCTACAATGAGCAGTTCTTC. Protein product: CASSRTFYNEQFF.

The chain joins TRBV7-2 to TRBJ2-7; D is possibly TRBD2 (6 bases). Between the trimmed V and J ends, which lost 6 bases and 0 bases, there was a span of 12 bases. Germline CDR1 and CDR2: SGHTA and FQGNSA. This CDR3 comprises 14 residues. The CDR3, as DNA: TGTGCCAGCAGAGTAGCGGTGAGCTCCTACGAGCAGTACTTC. Amino acids: CASRVAVSSYEQYF.

The rearrangement uses TRBV4-1 and TRBJ1-1; no definite D call. Per the germline V gene, CDR1 is MGHRA and CDR2 is YSYEKL. V was shortened by 4 bases and J by 0 bases, with 21 bases between the two germline ends. The CDR3 covers 18 residues. Here the CDR3 DNA reads TGCGCCAGCAGCCTCCCCTCCCTGGTGGAGAAAATGAACACTGAAGCTTTCTTT. Its translation: CASSLPSLVEKMNTEAFF.

There are a few counts of this clone. The chain has TRBV30 and TRBJ1-3, with 10 bases identical to TRBD1. The CDR3 loop spans 18 amino acids. Per germline, CDR1 GTSNPN and CDR2 SVGIG (reference sequence). The ends lost 3 bases at V and 4 bases at J; junction bases unmatched: 15. The CDR3 region has the DNA TGTGCCTGGAGGACACGTGTCCCGGGACAGGGGACGGGAAACACCATATATTTT. Translated, it gives CAWRTRVPGQGTGNTIYF.

V usage is TRBV27 and J usage is TRBJ1-4; D is perhaps TRBD1 (6 bases). CDR1 and CDR2 (germline): MNHEY, SMNVEV (reference sequence). The CDR3 has 14 amino acids. Trimming took off 3 bases at V and 4 bases at J, with 9 bases between the two ends. This CDR3 is CASSFGGVNEKLFF. CDR3 DNA: TGTGCCAGCAGTTTTGGGGGCGTTAATGAAAAACTGTTTTTT.

With regard to this clone: The sample carries other DNA sequences with the same CDR3. This chain joins TRBV5-1 and TRBJ2-5, with 7 bases that match TRBD1. The germline V gene encodes CDR1 SGHRS and CDR2 YFSETQ. This CDR3 is 15 amino acids long. V lost 0 bases to trimming and J lost 2 bases; unmatched junction nucleotides: 4. The CDR3 spells CASSLVPGGQETQYF. Here the CDR3 DNA reads TGCGCCAGCAGCTTGGTTCCAGGGGGTCAAGAGACCCAGTACTTC.

The CDR3 DNA is TGTGCCAGCTCACCATATTCTCCGGGTGCAACTAATGAAAAACTGTTTTTT. This codes for CASSPYSPGATNEKLFF. The V and J genes are TRBV18 and TRBJ1-4; D ambiguous. The V end was cut by 2 bases, the J end by 0 bases, with 13 bases between. This CDR3 region has 17 residues. The germline gives CDR1 KGHSH, CDR2 LQKENI.

This clone was counted only a few times. The rearrangement links TRBV3-1 (or the pseudogene TRBV3-2) to TRBJ2-1; TRBD2 matches 9 bases. The CDR3 contains 15 residues. The V gene's germline CDR1 is LGHDT and CDR2 YNNKEL (reference sequence). J gave up 9 bases and V 1 base, and 7 bases lay outside the gene matches. The CDR3 DNA is TGTGCCAGCAGCCAAGCCTCCGCGGGGGGGGGTGAGCAGTTCTTC. It specifies CASSQASAGGGEQFF.

V and J are TRBV5-6 and TRBJ1-2; 7 nucleotides agree with TRBD1. Germline V gene lookup returns CDR1 SGHDT and CDR2 YYEEEE. This CDR3 has 15 amino acids. The V and J ends lost 4 bases and 6 bases, in that order; junction bases with no gene match: 12. CDR3 in DNA: TGTGCCAGCAGCCAATTGAAACAGGGGAGGAATGGCTACACCTTC. Its protein is CASSQLKQGRNGYTF.

In its sample, this clone was seen once. The chain combines TRBV24-1 with TRBJ2-3; 7 positions agree with TRBD1. The CDR3 totals 13 residues. Unmatched junction bases numbered 5, after V lost 4 bases and J lost 8 bases. Germline V lookup: CDR1 KGHDR, CDR2 SFDVKD. CDR3 bases: TGTGCCACCAGTGAACAAACAGGGGTTACGCAGTATTTT. Protein product: CATSEQTGVTQYF.